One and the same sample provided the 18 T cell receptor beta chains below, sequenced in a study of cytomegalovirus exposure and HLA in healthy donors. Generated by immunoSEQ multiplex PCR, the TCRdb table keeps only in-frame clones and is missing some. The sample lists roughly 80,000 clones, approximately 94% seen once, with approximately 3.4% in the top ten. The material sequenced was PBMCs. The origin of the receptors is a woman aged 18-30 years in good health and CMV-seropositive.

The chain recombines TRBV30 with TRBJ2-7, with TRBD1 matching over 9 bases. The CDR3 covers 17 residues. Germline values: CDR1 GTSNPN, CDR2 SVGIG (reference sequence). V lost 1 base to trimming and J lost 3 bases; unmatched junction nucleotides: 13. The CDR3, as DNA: TGTGCCTGGAGTGGGATGGACCGGGACAGGGATTTCTACGAGCAGTACTTC. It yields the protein CAWSGMDRDRDFYEQYF. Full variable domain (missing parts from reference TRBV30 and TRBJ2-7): SQTIHQWPATLVQPVGSPLSLECTVEGTSNPNLYWYRQAAGRGLQLLFYSVGIGQISSEVPQNLSASRPQDRQFILSSKKLLLSDSGFYLCAWSGMDRDRDFYEQYFGPGTRLTVT.

In DNA form, the CDR3 reads TGTGCCAGCAGTTTACTAGTAACGACCTACCTCAATCAGCCCCAGCATTTT. Its protein product is CASSLLVTTYLNQPQHF. This chain connects TRBV28 to TRBJ1-5; the D is unclear. V lost 2 bases and J 3 bases, leaving 17 bases between the germline ends. Germline loops: CDR1 MDHEN, CDR2 SYDVKM. This CDR3 contains 17 residues.

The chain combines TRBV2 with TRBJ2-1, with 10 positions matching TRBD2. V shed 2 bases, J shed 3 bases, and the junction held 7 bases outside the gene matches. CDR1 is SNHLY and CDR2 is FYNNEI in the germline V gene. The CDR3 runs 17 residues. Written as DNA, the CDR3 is TGTGCCAGCAGTGAATTGGGGCTAGCGGGAGACTACAATGAGCAGTTCTTC. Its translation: CASSELGLAGDYNEQFF.

The CDR3 DNA follows: TGTGCCAGCAGCTTCGGCGGCCGCTATGGCTACACCTTC. Protein: CASSFGGRYGYTF. This sequence joins TRBV11-3 and TRBJ1-2, with D unclear. CDR1 is SGHNT, CDR2 YENEEA, per germline. The CDR3 contains 13 residues. The V gene lost 3 bases and the J gene lost 4 bases, with 9 bases spanning the gap.

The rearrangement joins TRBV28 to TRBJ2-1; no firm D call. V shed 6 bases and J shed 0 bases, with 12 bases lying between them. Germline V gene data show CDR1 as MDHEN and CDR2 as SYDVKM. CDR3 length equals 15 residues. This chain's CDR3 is CASSPLEISYNEQFF. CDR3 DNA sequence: TGTGCCAGCAGCCCATTGGAGATCTCCTACAATGAGCAGTTCTTC. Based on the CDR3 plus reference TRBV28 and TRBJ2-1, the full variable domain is DVKVTQSSRYLVKRTGEKVFLECVQDMDHENMFWYRQDPGLGLRLIYFSYDVKMKEKGDIPEGYSVSREKKERFSLILESASTNQTSMYLCASSPLEISYNEQFFGPGTRLTVL.

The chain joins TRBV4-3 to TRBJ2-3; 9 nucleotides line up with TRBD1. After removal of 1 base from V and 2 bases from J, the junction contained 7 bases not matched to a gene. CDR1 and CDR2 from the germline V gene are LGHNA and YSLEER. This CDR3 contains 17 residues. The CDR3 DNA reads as TGCGCCAGCAGCCAAGGGACAGGGGAATTATACACAGATACGCAGTATTTT. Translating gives CASSQGTGELYTDTQYF.

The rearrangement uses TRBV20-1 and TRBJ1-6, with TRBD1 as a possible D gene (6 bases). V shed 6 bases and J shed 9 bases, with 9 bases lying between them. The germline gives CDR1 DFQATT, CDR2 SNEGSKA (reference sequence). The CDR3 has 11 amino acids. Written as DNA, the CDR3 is TGCAGTGCAACCAGGGGTTCACCCCTCCACTTT. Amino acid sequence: CSATRGSPLHF.

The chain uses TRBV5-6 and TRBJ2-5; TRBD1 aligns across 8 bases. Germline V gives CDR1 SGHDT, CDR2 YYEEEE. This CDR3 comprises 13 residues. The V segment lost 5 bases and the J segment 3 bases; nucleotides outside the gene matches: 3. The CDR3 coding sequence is TGTGCCAGCAGTCGGGACAGGAAAGAGACCCAGTACTTC. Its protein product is CASSRDRKETQYF.

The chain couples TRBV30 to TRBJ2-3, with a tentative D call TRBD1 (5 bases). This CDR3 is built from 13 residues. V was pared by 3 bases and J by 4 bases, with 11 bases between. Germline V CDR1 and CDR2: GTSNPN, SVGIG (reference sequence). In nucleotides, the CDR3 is TGTGCCTGGAGGCAGGGTCCCCCAGATACGCAGTATTTT. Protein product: CAWRQGPPDTQYF.

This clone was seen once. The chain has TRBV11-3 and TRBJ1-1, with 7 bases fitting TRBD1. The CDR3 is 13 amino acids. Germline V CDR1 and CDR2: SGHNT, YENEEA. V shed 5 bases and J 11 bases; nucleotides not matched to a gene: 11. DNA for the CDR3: TGTGCCAGCAGCCGTGACAGGGTTGGTTGGGCTTTCTTT. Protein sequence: CASSRDRVGWAFF.

CDR3 protein: CASSRRGQALYDEQFF. In nucleotides, the CDR3 is TGTGCCAGCAGCAGACGGGGACAGGCCCTTTACGATGAGCAGTTCTTC. The rearrangement joins TRBV9 to TRBJ2-1, with 8 bases fitting TRBD1. The CDR3 totals 16 residues. CDR1 and CDR2 (germline): SGDLS, YYNGEE. V lost 4 bases and J lost 8; bases outside the gene matches: 14.

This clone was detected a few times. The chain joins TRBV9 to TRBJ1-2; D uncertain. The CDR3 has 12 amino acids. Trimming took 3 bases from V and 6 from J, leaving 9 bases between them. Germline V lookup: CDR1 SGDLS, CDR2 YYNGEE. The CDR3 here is CASSAQIDGYTF. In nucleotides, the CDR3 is TGTGCCAGCAGCGCCCAAATTGATGGCTACACCTTC.

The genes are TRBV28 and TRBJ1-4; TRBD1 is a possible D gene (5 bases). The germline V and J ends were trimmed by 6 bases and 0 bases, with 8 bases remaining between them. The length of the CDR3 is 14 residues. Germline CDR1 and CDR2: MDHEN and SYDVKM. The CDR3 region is CASSQQATNEKLFF. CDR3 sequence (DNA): TGTGCCAGCAGCCAACAGGCAACTAATGAAAAACTGTTTTTT. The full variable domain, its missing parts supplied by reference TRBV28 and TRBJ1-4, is DVKVTQSSRYLVKRTGEKVFLECVQDMDHENMFWYRQDPGLGLRLIYFSYDVKMKEKGDIPEGYSVSREKKERFSLILESASTNQTSMYLCASSQQATNEKLFFGSGTQLSVL.

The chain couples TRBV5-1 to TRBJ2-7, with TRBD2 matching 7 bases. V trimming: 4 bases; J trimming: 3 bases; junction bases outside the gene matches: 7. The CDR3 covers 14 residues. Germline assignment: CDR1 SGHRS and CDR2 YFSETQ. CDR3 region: CASSRGTGGYEQYF. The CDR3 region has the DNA TGCGCCAGCAGCCGGGGGACGGGGGGCTACGAGCAGTACTTC.

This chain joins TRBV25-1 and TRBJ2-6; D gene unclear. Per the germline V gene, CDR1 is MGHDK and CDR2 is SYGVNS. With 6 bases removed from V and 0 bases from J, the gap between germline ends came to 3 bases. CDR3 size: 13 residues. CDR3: CASRSSGANVLTF. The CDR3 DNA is TGTGCCAGCAGGAGCTCTGGGGCCAACGTCCTGACTTTC.

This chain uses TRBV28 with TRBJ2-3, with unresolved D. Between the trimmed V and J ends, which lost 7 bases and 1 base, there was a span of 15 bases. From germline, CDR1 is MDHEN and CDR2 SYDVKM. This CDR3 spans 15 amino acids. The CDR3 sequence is CASNSYGLGTDTQYF. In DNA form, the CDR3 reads TGTGCCAGCAATTCTTACGGTCTGGGCACAGATACGCAGTATTTT.

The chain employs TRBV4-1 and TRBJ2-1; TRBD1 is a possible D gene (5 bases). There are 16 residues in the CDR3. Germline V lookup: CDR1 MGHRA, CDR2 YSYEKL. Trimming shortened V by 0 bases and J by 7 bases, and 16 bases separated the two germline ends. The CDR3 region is CASSQEVQARWNEQFF. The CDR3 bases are TGCGCCAGCAGCCAAGAAGTACAGGCCCGGTGGAATGAGCAGTTCTTC.

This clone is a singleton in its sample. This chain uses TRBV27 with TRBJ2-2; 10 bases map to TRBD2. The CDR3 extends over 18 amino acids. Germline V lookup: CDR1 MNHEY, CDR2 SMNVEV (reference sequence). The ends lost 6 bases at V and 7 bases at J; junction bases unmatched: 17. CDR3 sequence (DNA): TGTGCCAGCAGACCGACCTTCCTAGCGGGAGAAGGTGGCGGGGAGCTGTTTTTT. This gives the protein CASRPTFLAGEGGGELFF.